This TCR beta chain comes out of a study of T-cell memory formation after mild COVID-19. This clonotype was seen at least ten times. Its antigen is unidentified. 5'RACE with constant-segment primers built TCRalpha and TCRbeta cDNA libraries with UMIs. Each CDR3 protein gets one entry after TCRdb re-called the 5' RACE reads with MiXCR. Of around 250,000 distinct CDR3 sequences listed, about 16% are singletons. Findings and limits, study-wide: In pre-infection memory, a portion of responding clones appeared, which suggested that cross-reactive memory joined.

This TCR came from an adult woman who had mild COVID-19 (a few samples of this study predate the infection). Cell type and time point are not known. The sample taken for sequencing was PBMCs or a T cell subset sorted from them (not recorded which).

Here the CDR3 reads CSVEDGRANYGYTF. The CDR3 DNA reads TGCAGCGTTGAAGATGGGCGAGCTAACTATGGCTACACCTTC. The genes are TRBV29-1 and TRBJ1-2; D gene ambiguous. With 0 bases removed from V and 0 bases from J, the gap between germline ends came to 8 bases. The CDR3 consists of 14 residues. Per germline, CDR1 SQVTM and CDR2 ANQGSEA.